These T cell receptor beta chains were read from a single sample in a study of blood T cell repertoires in COVID-19. Assay: immunoSEQ multiplex PCR; the TCRdb copy retains only in-frame clones and omits some. The table lists around 30,000 clones, 85% to 95% of them singletons. The sample taken for sequencing was peripheral blood. These receptors were collected from a male donor with active COVID-19. CDR3s include the opening cysteine and the closing phenylalanine or tryptophan. The D gene is left open where the match is weak. Size tells how often a clone was seen (once, few, many) or the class of an expanded clone, and some rows leave it out.

. | TRBJ2-3 | TRBV7-2 | . | TGTGCCAGCAGCTTCAGGGGGGACTCTAGCACAGATACGCAGTATTTT | CASSFRGDSSTDTQYF
once | TRBJ1-6 | TRBV5-1 | . | TGCGCCAGCAGCTTGCAGGATAATTCACCCCTCCACTTT | CASSLQDNSPLHF
. | TRBJ1-3 | TRBV5-4 | . | TGTGCCAGCAGCCAAGGACAGCTGAGCTCTGGAAACACCATATATTTT | CASSQGQLSSGNTIYF
. | TRBJ2-7 | TRBV27 | TRBD2 | TGTGCCAGCAGTAACCCGGGACTACACTCCTACGAGCAGTACTTC | CASSNPGLHSYEQYF
. | TRBJ1-4 | TRBV6-5 | TRBD1 | TGTGCCAGCAGGGGAACAGGGGCCCGGCTGTTTTTT | CASRGTGARLFF
. | TRBJ2-2 | TRBV7-3 | . | TGTGCCAGCAGCCCCGACAGAGATAACACCGGGGAGCTGTTTTTT | CASSPDRDNTGELFF
. | TRBJ1-4 | TRBV19 | TRBD1 | TGTGCCAGTAGACCCCAGGGACAGGGGCCCGGAAAACTGTTTTTT | CASRPQGQGPGKLFF
. | TRBJ1-2 | TRBV27 | . | TGTGCCAGCAGCCCAGATAGACGGGATAACTATGGCTACACCTTC | CASSPDRRDNYGYTF
. | TRBJ1-2 | TRBV12-3/TRBV12-4 | . | TGTGCCAGCAGTTTAGACTCTATCTATGGCTACACCTTC | CASSLDSIYGYTF
. | TRBJ1-1 | TRBV9 | TRBD1 | TGTGCCAGCAGCGCGACAGGGGAAGGGTTCACTGAAGCTTTCTTT | CASSATGEGFTEAFF
. | TRBJ2-7 | TRBV5-1 | TRBD1 | TGCGCCAGCAGCTTCGAGACAGGGGGCCCCTACGAGCAGTACTTC | CASSFETGGPYEQYF
. | TRBJ2-7 | TRBV6-5 | . | TGTGCCAGTTCAGGGGCGGATTACGAGCAGTACTTC | CASSGADYEQYF
. | TRBJ1-2 | TRBV7-9 | TRBD1 | TGTGCCAGCAGCCTTCCGGGACAGGGCTATGGCTACACCTTC | CASSLPGQGYGYTF
. | TRBJ1-2 | TRBV7-8 | . | TGTGCCAGCAGCCAACAACCCGGGACATGGGGCTACACCTTC | CASSQQPGTWGYTF
. | TRBJ2-2 | TRBV7-2 | TRBD1 | TGTGCCAGCAGGAGACCGGGACAGGGCAACACCGGGGAGCTGTTTTTT | CASRRPGQGNTGELFF
. | TRBJ1-1 | TRBV30 | . | TGTGCCTGGAGTGTACGAGGGTTTGGGCGGAACACTGAAGCTTTCTTT | CAWSVRGFGRNTEAFF
. | TRBJ2-1 | TRBV6-6 | . | TGTGCCAGCATAGACAGCGCGTTAGAGCAGTTCTTC | CASIDSALEQFF
. | TRBJ1-3 | TRBV18 | . | TGTGCCAGCTCACCCTACCAGGGAAAAGGTGGAAACACCATATATTTT | CASSPYQGKGGNTIYF
. | TRBJ2-2 | TRBV11-2 | TRBD2 | TGTGCCAGCAGCCCCGGCCGAGTAGCGGGGGGGCTGAGGACCGGGGAGCTGTTTTTT | CASSPGRVAGGLRTGELFF
. | TRBJ2-4 | TRBV29-1 | . | TGCAGCGTGCAGGGGACGGAAAACATTCAGTACTTC | CSVQGTENIQYF
. | TRBJ2-4 | TRBV19 | TRBD2 | TGTGCCAGTAGTGACCTAGCGGGGGGTACCAAAAACATTCAGTACTTC | CASSDLAGGTKNIQYF
. | TRBJ1-3 | TRBV5-6 | TRBD1 | TGTGCCAGCAGCTTACTACAGGGGGACCTTGTCTTT | CASSLLQGDLVF
. | TRBJ1-6 | TRBV3-1/TRBV3-2 | TRBD1 | TGTGCCAGCAGCCAAGATGGGACAGGGGGGAATTCACCCCTCCACTTT | CASSQDGTGGNSPLHF